These T cell receptor beta chains were read from a single sample in a study of beta chain features in type 1 diabetes. TCRdb keeps only in-frame clones here, not all; method: immunoSEQ multiplex PCR. This repertoire shows about 900,000 clones, roughly 15% found once; its top ten account for 0.023%. What was sequenced was naive CD4+ T cells from blood. These receptors originate from a young woman in good health. CDR3s include the opening cysteine and the closing phenylalanine or tryptophan. D genes are given only for firm matches. Size is stated for part of the rows, as once, few or many counts, or as a class when the clone is expanded.

v_gene: TRBV6-5; len: 14; abundance: -; d_gene: -; j_gene: TRBJ1-5; CDR3nt: TGTGCCAGCAGTTACTCGCCGACCAATCAGCCCCAGCATTTT; CDR3aa: CASSYSPTNQPQHF
v_gene: TRBV10-3; len: 15; abundance: few; d_gene: TRBD2; j_gene: TRBJ2-1; CDR3nt: TGTGCCATCTCAGCGCTAGCGGGAGCGTGGGGTGAGCAGTTCTTC; CDR3aa: CAISALAGAWGEQFF
v_gene: TRBV11-1; len: 14; abundance: few; d_gene: -; j_gene: TRBJ2-7; CDR3nt: TGTGCCAGCAGCTCCCGTGGGGGCTCCTACGAGCAGTACTTC; CDR3aa: CASSSRGGSYEQYF
v_gene: TRBV2; len: 14; abundance: -; d_gene: TRBD2; j_gene: TRBJ2-3; CDR3nt: TGTGCCAGCAGGTCCGGCCTAGCGGGAGATACGCAGTATTTT; CDR3aa: CASRSGLAGDTQYF
v_gene: TRBV6-6; len: 14; abundance: few; d_gene: TRBD1; j_gene: TRBJ2-2; CDR3nt: TGTGCCGGTACGGACAGGACCACCACCGGGGAGCTGTTTTTT; CDR3aa: CAGTDRTTTGELFF
v_gene: TRBV7-6; len: 13; abundance: -; d_gene: TRBD2; j_gene: TRBJ2-5; CDR3nt: TGTGCCAGCAGCTTAGCGGGAGGGGAGACCCAGTACTTC; CDR3aa: CASSLAGGETQYF
v_gene: TRBV19; len: 13; abundance: few; d_gene: -; j_gene: TRBJ2-3; CDR3nt: TGTGCCACCTCCGGGGGAAGCACAGATACGCAGTATTTT; CDR3aa: CATSGGSTDTQYF
v_gene: TRBV7-9; len: 16; abundance: few; d_gene: -; j_gene: TRBJ2-2; CDR3nt: TGTGCCAGCAGCTTACAGCGGACTACGAACACCGGGGAGCTGTTTTTT; CDR3aa: CASSLQRTTNTGELFF
v_gene: TRBV12-5; len: 13; abundance: -; d_gene: -; j_gene: TRBJ2-3; CDR3nt: TGTGCTAGTGGGGGAGACGGGAGATCAACGCAGTATTTT; CDR3aa: CASGGDGRSTQYF
v_gene: TRBV14; len: 12; abundance: many; d_gene: -; j_gene: TRBJ2-1; CDR3nt: TGTGCCAGCAGCCAGGATACGGCCGAGCAGTTCTTC; CDR3aa: CASSQDTAEQFF
v_gene: TRBV4-2; len: 14; abundance: few; d_gene: -; j_gene: TRBJ2-7; CDR3nt: TGTGCCAGCAGCCAAGTCACTAACTCCTACGAGCAGTACTTC; CDR3aa: CASSQVTNSYEQYF
v_gene: TRBV27; len: 17; abundance: -; d_gene: TRBD1; j_gene: TRBJ2-3; CDR3nt: TGTGCCAGCAGTTTTAGGGTTGGGACAGGGATGACAGATACGCAGTATTTT; CDR3aa: CASSFRVGTGMTDTQYF
v_gene: TRBV5-1; len: 15; abundance: -; d_gene: TRBD2; j_gene: TRBJ2-1; CDR3nt: TGCGCCAGCAGCGTAGGACTAGCGGGAGCTAATGAGCAGTTCTTC; CDR3aa: CASSVGLAGANEQFF
v_gene: TRBV19; len: 13; abundance: few; d_gene: TRBD1; j_gene: TRBJ2-7; CDR3nt: TGTGCCAGTAGTATGGGACAGGGTCTCGGGCAGTACTTC; CDR3aa: CASSMGQGLGQYF
v_gene: TRBV12-5; len: 14; abundance: few; d_gene: -; j_gene: TRBJ2-2; CDR3nt: TGTGCTAGTGGTTTGGACGCGGGTGACGGGGAGCTGTTTTTT; CDR3aa: CASGLDAGDGELFF
v_gene: TRBV7-2; len: 16; abundance: few; d_gene: TRBD1; j_gene: TRBJ1-2; CDR3nt: TGTGCCAGCAGCTTAGGGGGCGGAGGACAGGTCTATGGCTACACCTTC; CDR3aa: CASSLGGGGQVYGYTF
v_gene: TRBV30; len: 15; abundance: few; d_gene: TRBD2; j_gene: TRBJ2-7; CDR3nt: TGTGCCTGGAGTGTCCAGGCTAGCGGAAACTACGAGCAGTACTTC; CDR3aa: CAWSVQASGNYEQYF
v_gene: TRBV7-3; len: 17; abundance: -; d_gene: -; j_gene: TRBJ2-1; CDR3nt: TGTGCCAGCAGCTTCTGGCGGTTGGTAGCGCCTGACAATGAGCAGTTCTTC; CDR3aa: CASSFWRLVAPDNEQFF
v_gene: TRBV5-1; len: 14; abundance: few; d_gene: -; j_gene: TRBJ2-3; CDR3nt: TGCGCCAGCAGCTTGGGACGCCGCCAAGATACGCAGTATTTT; CDR3aa: CASSLGRRQDTQYF
v_gene: TRBV5-1; len: 14; abundance: -; d_gene: -; j_gene: TRBJ1-4; CDR3nt: TGCGCCAGCAGCTTCGGGCAGATTAATGAAAAACTGTTTTTT; CDR3aa: CASSFGQINEKLFF
v_gene: TRBV5-1; len: 15; abundance: -; d_gene: TRBD1; j_gene: TRBJ1-2; CDR3nt: TGCGCCAGCAGCTTGCTGACAGGGCCCAACTATGGCTACACCTTC; CDR3aa: CASSLLTGPNYGYTF
v_gene: TRBV6-5; len: 15; abundance: -; d_gene: TRBD2; j_gene: TRBJ2-7; CDR3nt: TGTGCCAGCAGTTACTCCCTAGCGGGCTCCTACGAGCAGTACTTC; CDR3aa: CASSYSLAGSYEQYF
v_gene: TRBV7-2; len: 15; abundance: few; d_gene: TRBD1; j_gene: TRBJ1-5; CDR3nt: TGTGCCAGCAGCCTGGGGACAGCTCCTAATCAGCCCCAGCATTTT; CDR3aa: CASSLGTAPNQPQHF
v_gene: TRBV19; len: 17; abundance: few; d_gene: -; j_gene: TRBJ1-5; CDR3nt: TGTGCCAGTAGTAGGGGCCGGGGGGTCGGTCGCAATCAGCCCCAGCATTTT; CDR3aa: CASSRGRGVGRNQPQHF
v_gene: TRBV11-3; len: 14; abundance: few; d_gene: -; j_gene: TRBJ1-5; CDR3nt: TGTGCCAGCACCACTGATTGGGGGACTCAGCCCCAGCATTTT; CDR3aa: CASTTDWGTQPQHF
v_gene: TRBV11-2; len: 15; abundance: -; d_gene: -; j_gene: TRBJ1-3; CDR3nt: TGTGCCAGCAGCTCAATCCCTTCCTCTGGAAACACCATATATTTT; CDR3aa: CASSSIPSSGNTIYF
v_gene: TRBV6-6; len: 12; abundance: few; d_gene: -; j_gene: TRBJ2-7; CDR3nt: TGTGCCAGCAGTTCCCCCCCCCACGAGCAGTACTTC; CDR3aa: CASSSPPHEQYF
v_gene: TRBV18; len: 15; abundance: few; d_gene: TRBD2; j_gene: TRBJ2-5; CDR3nt: TGTGCCAGCTCACCAGCGGGGACTACTCAAGAGACCCAGTACTTC; CDR3aa: CASSPAGTTQETQYF
v_gene: TRBV15; len: 14; abundance: -; d_gene: -; j_gene: TRBJ2-7; CDR3nt: TGTGCCACCAGCAGAGATGCAATGGTCTACGAGCAGTACTTC; CDR3aa: CATSRDAMVYEQYF
v_gene: TRBV19; len: 17; abundance: -; d_gene: TRBD2; j_gene: TRBJ2-2; CDR3nt: TGTGCCAGTAGTATGACGCATAGCGGGAGGGGATCCGGGGAGCTGTTTTTT; CDR3aa: CASSMTHSGRGSGELFF
v_gene: TRBV7-2; len: 16; abundance: few; d_gene: -; j_gene: TRBJ1-5; CDR3nt: TGTGCCAGCAGCTTAGTACTCGGGGGGAGGAATCAGCCCCAGCATTTT; CDR3aa: CASSLVLGGRNQPQHF
v_gene: TRBV27; len: 17; abundance: -; d_gene: -; j_gene: TRBJ2-5; CDR3nt: TGTGCCAGCAGTTTATTGTGGGGACCCATCCGCCAAGAGACCCAGTACTTC; CDR3aa: CASSLLWGPIRQETQYF
v_gene: TRBV18; len: 15; abundance: -; d_gene: -; j_gene: TRBJ1-1; CDR3nt: TGTGCCAGCTCCCCTGGGGAGGTTGGGGTCACTGAAGCTTTCTTT; CDR3aa: CASSPGEVGVTEAFF
v_gene: TRBV6-1; len: 13; abundance: few; d_gene: -; j_gene: TRBJ2-7; CDR3nt: TGTGCCAGCAGTGAAGCGCTTGGCAGCCCACAGTACTTC; CDR3aa: CASSEALGSPQYF
v_gene: TRBV27; len: 13; abundance: few; d_gene: -; j_gene: TRBJ2-7; CDR3nt: TGTGCCAGCAGTCCGTTTACGGGCTACGAGCAGTACTTC; CDR3aa: CASSPFTGYEQYF
v_gene: TRBV28; len: 14; abundance: -; d_gene: -; j_gene: TRBJ2-7; CDR3nt: TGTGCCAGCAGTTTTGTGGACCCTGGCTACGAGCAGTACTTC; CDR3aa: CASSFVDPGYEQYF
v_gene: TRBV5-4; len: 15; abundance: -; d_gene: -; j_gene: TRBJ2-1; CDR3nt: TGTGCCAGCAGCTTGGCCAGGCAGGATCTCAATGAGCAGTTCTTC; CDR3aa: CASSLARQDLNEQFF
v_gene: TRBV28; len: 13; abundance: -; d_gene: -; j_gene: TRBJ2-2; CDR3nt: TGTGCCAGCAGTCAGTTACTCACCGGGGAGCTGTTTTTT; CDR3aa: CASSQLLTGELFF
v_gene: TRBV4-1; len: 16; abundance: once; d_gene: -; j_gene: TRBJ2-4; CDR3nt: TGCGCCAGCAGCCAAGCACAAAGTGACGCCAAAAACATTCAGTACTTC; CDR3aa: CASSQAQSDAKNIQYF
v_gene: TRBV10-3; len: 13; abundance: few; d_gene: TRBD2; j_gene: TRBJ2-7; CDR3nt: TGTGCCATCAGTGGCGGGAGGTTCTACGAGCAGTACTTC; CDR3aa: CAISGGRFYEQYF
v_gene: TRBV4-1; len: 17; abundance: -; d_gene: TRBD1; j_gene: TRBJ2-4; CDR3nt: TGCGCCAGCAGCCAAGCCGGGACAGGGCTAGCCAAAAACATTCAGTACTTC; CDR3aa: CASSQAGTGLAKNIQYF
v_gene: TRBV2; len: 17; abundance: -; d_gene: -; j_gene: TRBJ1-5; CDR3nt: TGTGCCAGCAGTGAAGCTTCGGGGACGTATAGCAATCAGCCCCAGCATTTT; CDR3aa: CASSEASGTYSNQPQHF
v_gene: TRBV2; len: 13; abundance: few; d_gene: TRBD1; j_gene: TRBJ2-2; CDR3nt: TGTGCCAGCAGTCGACAGGGCCCCGGGGAGCTGTTTTTT; CDR3aa: CASSRQGPGELFF
v_gene: TRBV7-6; len: 12; abundance: -; d_gene: -; j_gene: TRBJ2-3; CDR3nt: TGTGCCAGCAGCATAAATGCGGATACGCAGTATTTT; CDR3aa: CASSINADTQYF
v_gene: TRBV7-8; len: 12; abundance: few; d_gene: TRBD1; j_gene: TRBJ1-1; CDR3nt: TGTGCCAGCAGCGCACGGGACAGCCAAGCTTTCTTT; CDR3aa: CASSARDSQAFF
v_gene: TRBV18; len: 16; abundance: -; d_gene: -; j_gene: TRBJ2-1; CDR3nt: TGTGCCAGCTCACCCAGGGGACAAAGCTCCTACAATGAGCAGTTCTTC; CDR3aa: CASSPRGQSSYNEQFF
v_gene: TRBV7-9; len: 14; abundance: few; d_gene: TRBD1; j_gene: TRBJ1-1; CDR3nt: TGTGCCAGCAGCGTACAGGGGATTCGAACTGAAGCTTTCTTT; CDR3aa: CASSVQGIRTEAFF
v_gene: TRBV4-3; len: 15; abundance: few; d_gene: -; j_gene: TRBJ1-4; CDR3nt: TGCGCCAGCAGCCAAGAGTCAGGCCCCTTCGAAAAACTGTTTTTT; CDR3aa: CASSQESGPFEKLFF
v_gene: TRBV7-8; len: 14; abundance: few; d_gene: -; j_gene: TRBJ2-4; CDR3nt: TGTGCCAGCAGCTTGCCAGGAGAAAAAAACATTCAGTACTTC; CDR3aa: CASSLPGEKNIQYF
v_gene: TRBV5-1; len: 16; abundance: few; d_gene: -; j_gene: TRBJ2-2; CDR3nt: TGCGCCAGCAGCTCCCGGCCGGACAGCCCCACCGGGGAGCTGTTTTTT; CDR3aa: CASSSRPDSPTGELFF
v_gene: TRBV4-1; len: 14; abundance: -; d_gene: TRBD1; j_gene: TRBJ1-4; CDR3nt: TGCGCCAGCAGTTACACCGGACAGGAGGAAAAACTGTTTTTT; CDR3aa: CASSYTGQEEKLFF
v_gene: TRBV4-2; len: 17; abundance: few; d_gene: TRBD2; j_gene: TRBJ2-1; CDR3nt: TGTGCCAGCAGCCAACGATTAGCGGGCACACTCTACAATGAGCAGTTCTTC; CDR3aa: CASSQRLAGTLYNEQFF
v_gene: TRBV4-2; len: 14; abundance: few; d_gene: -; j_gene: TRBJ1-5; CDR3nt: TGTGCCAGCAGCCAAGGGCAGGTCGGTCAGCCCCAGCATTTT; CDR3aa: CASSQGQVGQPQHF
v_gene: TRBV29-1; len: 14; abundance: -; d_gene: -; j_gene: TRBJ2-1; CDR3nt: TGCAGCTCAAGCCGTAACAGTGACTACAATGAGCAGTTCTTC; CDR3aa: CSSSRNSDYNEQFF
v_gene: TRBV5-1; len: 18; abundance: -; d_gene: -; j_gene: TRBJ1-3; CDR3nt: TGCGCCAGCAGCTCCTCACCAACTGGATTTCTCTCTGGAAACACCATATATTTT; CDR3aa: CASSSSPTGFLSGNTIYF
v_gene: TRBV4-1; len: 15; abundance: few; d_gene: -; j_gene: TRBJ1-4; CDR3nt: TGCGCCAGCAGCCAAGTGGGGGGAACTAATGAAAAACTGTTTTTT; CDR3aa: CASSQVGGTNEKLFF
v_gene: TRBV5-6; len: 12; abundance: -; d_gene: -; j_gene: TRBJ1-5; CDR3nt: TGTGCCAGCAGTCGGGGGGAGCGGGCCCAGCATTTT; CDR3aa: CASSRGERAQHF
v_gene: TRBV28; len: 15; abundance: -; d_gene: TRBD2; j_gene: TRBJ2-1; CDR3nt: TGTGCCAGCAGTTTGAGGGTAGCGGGAGGTATTGAGCAGTTCTTC; CDR3aa: CASSLRVAGGIEQFF
v_gene: TRBV21-1; len: 18; abundance: -; d_gene: -; j_gene: TRBJ2-1; CDR3nt: TGTGCCCCCTCCTTCGGCGGGAGGCCCCTTGTTAAATACAATGAGCAGTTCTTC; CDR3aa: CAPSFGGRPLVKYNEQFF